These 7 T cell receptor beta chains share one sample of origin, sequenced in a study of beta chain features in type 1 diabetes. The study, taken as a whole, reports: Within each of all four CD4+ subsets, Type 1 diabetes patients had TCRB CDR3s that were moderately but significantly shorter.

Every bit of the isolated RNA underwent reverse transcription, so sequencing read expressed TCRB transcripts. The repertoire was sequenced with immunoSEQ multiplex PCR; TCRdb's copy has only in-frame clones and lacks some. The data hold more than 550,000 clones, with 11% to 15% observed a single time. These TCRs are of unknown antigen specificity. Sequences were obtained from naive CD4+ T cells from blood. The receptors originated from a man aged 18 to 29 with type 1 diabetes.

This clone was seen more than once but under ten times. The V and J genes are TRBV5-4 and TRBJ2-7; D might be TRBD2 (5 bases). Trimming shortened V by 1 base and J by 4 bases, and 15 bases separated the two germline ends. The germline V gene encodes CDR1 SGHNT and CDR2 YYREEE (reference sequence). The CDR3 loop spans 15 amino acids. The CDR3 nucleotides read TGTGCCAGCAGCTTGACCAGCGGACCGCGGTACGAGCAGTACTTC. Amino acids: CASSLTSGPRYEQYF.

This clone came up a few times. V is TRBV28 and J is TRBJ2-6; unclear D gene. Trimming cost V 11 bases and J 3 bases, with 23 bases left between them. The CDR3 runs to 17 residues. Germline CDR1 reads MDHEN; CDR2 reads SYDVKM. CDR3: CAGSRGSVRDGANVLTF. The DNA for the CDR3 is TGTGCCGGCTCGCGTGGCTCCGTAAGGGATGGGGCCAACGTCCTGACTTTC. Filled out from reference TRBV28 and TRBJ2-6, the complete variable domain reads DVKVTQSSRYLVKRTGEKVFLECVQDMDHENMFWYRQDPGLGLRLIYFSYDVKMKEKGDIPEGYSVSREKKERFSLILESASTNQTSMYLCAGSRGSVRDGANVLTFGAGSRLTVL.

Only a few counts were recorded for this clone. This same CDR3 is encoded by further DNA sequences in the sample. This sequence joins TRBV9 and TRBJ2-6, with unresolved D. V was trimmed by 1 base and J by 2 bases, leaving 13 bases between them. From germline, CDR1 is SGDLS and CDR2 YYNGEE. This CDR3 region has 17 residues. CDR3 coding DNA: TGTGCCAGCAGCGTATGGGCCGGTCCGCCTGGGGCCAACGTCCTGACTTTC. It codes for CASSVWAGPPGANVLTF.

This chain joins TRBV14 and TRBJ1-4; D perhaps matches TRBD1 (5 bases). Per the germline V gene, CDR1 is SGHDN and CDR2 is FVKESK. V lost 3 bases to trimming and J lost 6 bases, with 8 bases between them. CDR3 length: 13 amino acids. The CDR3 is CASSQGVHEKLFF. CDR3 in DNA: TGTGCCAGCAGCCAGGGGGTTCATGAAAAACTGTTTTTT.

This clone has more than one count but fewer than ten. V and J are TRBV9 and TRBJ2-4; D may match TRBD1 or TRBD2 (5 bases each). CDR3 length: 15 residues. V was shortened by 3 bases and J by 2 bases, with 12 bases between the two germline ends. The germline V gene has CDR1 SGDLS and CDR2 YYNGEE. The CDR3 here is CASSGGTASKNIQYF. The CDR3 DNA sequence: TGTGCCAGCAGCGGAGGGACGGCTTCCAAAAACATTCAGTACTTC. Filled out from reference TRBV9 and TRBJ2-4, the complete variable domain reads DSGVTQTPKHLITATGQRVTLRCSPRSGDLSVYWYQQSLDQGLQFLIQYYNGEERAKGNILERFSAQQFPDLHSELNLSSLELGDSALYFCASSGGTASKNIQYFGAGTRLSVL.

The chain joins TRBV28 to TRBJ1-5; D possibly corresponds to TRBD1 (5 bases). Germline CDR1 is MDHEN and CDR2 is SYDVKM. Trimming removed 10 bases from V and 4 bases from J, with 11 bases in between. This CDR3 comprises 12 residues. The CDR3 sequence is CAITGLNQPQHF. DNA of the CDR3: TGTGCCATCACGGGGCTTAATCAGCCCCAGCATTTT. The full variable domain, with the rest looked up from reference TRBV28 and TRBJ1-5, is DVKVTQSSRYLVKRTGEKVFLECVQDMDHENMFWYRQDPGLGLRLIYFSYDVKMKEKGDIPEGYSVSREKKERFSLILESASTNQTSMYLCAITGLNQPQHFGDGTRLSIL.

Note on this clone: The same CDR3 can be traced to other DNA sequences in this sample. The chain has TRBV30 and TRBJ1-1; no clear D. The CDR3 runs 12 residues. Germline-derived CDR1 and CDR2 are GTSNPN and SVGIG (reference sequence). V lost 0 bases and J lost 6, with 8 bases in between. This CDR3 reads CAWSVPGPEAFF. The CDR3 region has the DNA TGTGCCTGGAGTGTACCCGGACCTGAAGCTTTCTTT.